A selection of T cell receptor beta chains follows, all from one sample in a study of T cells expressing NK-cell markers. TCRdb reprocessed the 5' RACE reads, keeping one entry per CDR3 protein, no DNA. The table lists about 370,000 distinct CDR3 sequences. Sequences were obtained from blood T cells: a sorted CD56 or NKG2C T cell subset, CD4+ or CD8+ T cells, or bulk PBMC T cells (not recorded which). These receptors were collected from a woman aged 45-65 years in good health. Each CDR3 is given with its conserved first and last residue.

J gene	V gene	CDR3 protein
TRBJ2-5	TRBV24-1	CATSKTGQGTQYF
TRBJ2-1	TRBV20-1	CSAPGDADYNEQFF
TRBJ2-1	TRBV7-9	CASSFPYDEQFF
TRBJ2-2	TRBV12-3/TRBV12-4	CASSPATNTGELFF
TRBJ1-1	TRBV6-1	CASIRENTEAFF
TRBJ2-1	TRBV18	CASSPMGGSDSYNEQFF
TRBJ2-1	TRBV5-1	CASSFGPQGDEQFF
TRBJ2-5	TRBV12-3/TRBV12-4	CASGHSGQGEETQYF
TRBJ2-5	TRBV19	CASSIGGGRETQYF
TRBJ1-3	TRBV4-2	CASSQGPAGNTIYF
TRBJ2-4	TRBV5-6	CASSPGRRTRENIQYF
TRBJ2-1	TRBV5-1	CASSPLAGGSNEQFF
TRBJ2-1	TRBV24-1	CATSDTSPSGRQFF
TRBJ1-4	TRBV19	CASSIQGAGEKLFF
TRBJ2-5	TRBV25-1	CASSPQRTETQYF
TRBJ2-7	TRBV2	CASSGGGGKQYF
TRBJ1-1	TRBV4-1	CASSHATGTGGPNTEAFF
TRBJ1-1	TRBV6-2/TRBV6-3	CASSYPGPTTKAFF
TRBJ1-1	TRBV12-3/TRBV12-4	CASGSPRSTGTEAFF
TRBJ2-1	TRBV24-1	CATRGLAARILFF
TRBJ2-3	TRBV12-3/TRBV12-4	CASSLGRGTTDTQYF
TRBJ1-5	TRBV7-2	CASSLKATAPNQPQHF
TRBJ2-7	TRBV6-2/TRBV6-3	CASSQRAYEQYF